The clone carrying this TCR beta chain was observed a few times. Its target is not known. Donors each provided roughly 9.6 milliliters of peripheral blood. This record comes from a study of blood T cells in healthy people across ages. Findings and caveats of the study: Per million T cells, TCR beta diversity dropped about linearly as age rose. Observed TCR beta diversity showed a strong correlation with the percentage of naive T cells as measured by flow cytometry.

A second PCR, run for about 7 to 11 cycles, used a sample-barcoded 5' primer plus a J-beta primer mix. MiXCR, applied by TCRdb to the 5' RACE reads, yields one record per CDR3 protein. The sample records more than 1 million distinct CDR3 sequences, over 35% being singletons. Source material: blood. The TCR sequence derives from a woman aged 55-70 years in good health.

CDR3 nucleotides: TGCGCCAGCAGCTTGGGGGACATACAGGGAAACATTCAGTACTTC. Translating it yields CASSLGDIQGNIQYF. The chain joins TRBV5-1 to TRBJ2-4, with a tentative D call TRBD1 (6 bases). The CDR3 covers 15 residues. V shed 0 bases and J shed 6 bases, with 13 bases lying between them. CDR1 and CDR2 (germline): SGHRS, YFSETQ.